This T cell receptor beta chain was captured in a study of T cells in localized non-small cell lung cancer. Study-level findings and limits: Uninvolved nearby lung showed the greatest T cell clonality, exceeding that found in tumor. Heterogeneity within the tumor remains possible, as just one region underwent sequencing.

Generated by immunoSEQ multiplex PCR, the TCRdb table keeps only in-frame clones and is missing some. There are over 70,000 clones in the sample; roughly 88% occur only once, and roughly 4.3% lies in the top ten. There are 20 residues in the CDR3. CDR1 and CDR2 (germline): MNHEY, SMNVEV (reference sequence). V shed 6 bases, J shed 5 bases, and the junction held 15 bases outside the gene matches. A word on this clone: The antigen is not known.

This receptor was identified in a woman aged 40-75 years with stage II squamous cell lung carcinoma. The sample in question was PBMCs, obtained before any cancer treatment. The rearrangement uses TRBV27 and TRBJ2-2; 16 bases line up with TRBD2. CDR3 protein: CASSASPGLAGGPGTGELFF. CDR3 sequence (DNA): TGTGCCAGCAGCGCGTCCCCGGGACTAGCGGGAGGGCCTGGGACCGGGGAGCTGTTTTTT.